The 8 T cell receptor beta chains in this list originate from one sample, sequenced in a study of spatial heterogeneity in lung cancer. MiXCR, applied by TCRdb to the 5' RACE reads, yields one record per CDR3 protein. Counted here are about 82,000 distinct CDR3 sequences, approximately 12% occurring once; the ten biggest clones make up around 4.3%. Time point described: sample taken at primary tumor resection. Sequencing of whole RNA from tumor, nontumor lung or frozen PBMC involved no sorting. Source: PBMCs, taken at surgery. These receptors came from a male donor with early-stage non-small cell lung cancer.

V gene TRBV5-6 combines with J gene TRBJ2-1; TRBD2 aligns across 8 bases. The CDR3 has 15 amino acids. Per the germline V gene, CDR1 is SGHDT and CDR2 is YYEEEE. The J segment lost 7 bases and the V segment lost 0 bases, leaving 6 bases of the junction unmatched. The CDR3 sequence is CASSLDGGGLNEQFF. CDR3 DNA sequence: TGTGCCAGCAGCTTGGATGGCGGGGGGCTGAATGAGCAGTTCTTC.

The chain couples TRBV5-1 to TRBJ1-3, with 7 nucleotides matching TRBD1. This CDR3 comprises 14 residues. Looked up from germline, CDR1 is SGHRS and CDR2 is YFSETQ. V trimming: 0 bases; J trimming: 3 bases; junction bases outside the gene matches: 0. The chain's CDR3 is CASSLDRGGNTIYF. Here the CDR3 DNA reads TGCGCCAGCAGCTTGGACAGGGGTGGAAACACCATATATTTT.

The CDR3 DNA sequence: TGTGCCAGCAGCGTAGAGGCTAGCGGCGCCTACGAGCAGTACTTC. Its protein product is CASSVEASGAYEQYF. The J gene is TRBJ2-7, the V gene TRBV9, with TRBD2 identical over 7 bases. CDR3 length equals 15 residues. The germline V gene has CDR1 SGDLS and CDR2 YYNGEE. V dropped 0 bases and J dropped 2; count of bases not matched to a gene: 5.

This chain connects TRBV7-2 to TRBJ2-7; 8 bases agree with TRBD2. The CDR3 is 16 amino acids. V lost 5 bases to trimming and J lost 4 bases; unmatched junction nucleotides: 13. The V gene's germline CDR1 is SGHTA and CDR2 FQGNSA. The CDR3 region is CASSPRGGREAYEQYF. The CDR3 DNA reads TGTGCCAGCAGCCCCCGGGGCGGGCGGGAGGCGTACGAGCAGTACTTC.

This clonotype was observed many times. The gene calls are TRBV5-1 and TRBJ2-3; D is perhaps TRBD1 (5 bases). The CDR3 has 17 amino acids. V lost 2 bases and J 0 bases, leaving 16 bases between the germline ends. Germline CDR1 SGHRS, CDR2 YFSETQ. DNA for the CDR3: TGCGCCAGCAGCTTTAGGGGCACAGAAGCTAGCACAGATACGCAGTATTTT. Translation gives CASSFRGTEASTDTQYF.

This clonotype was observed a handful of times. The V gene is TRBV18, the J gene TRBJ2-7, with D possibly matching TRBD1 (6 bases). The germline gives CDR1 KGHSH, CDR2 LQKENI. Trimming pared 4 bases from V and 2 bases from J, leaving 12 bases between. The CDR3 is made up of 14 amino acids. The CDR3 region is CASSLTRDTYEQYF. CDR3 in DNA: TGTGCCAGCTCACTAACCCGGGACACCTACGAGCAGTACTTC. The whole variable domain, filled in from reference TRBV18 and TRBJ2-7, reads NAGVMQNPRHLVRRRGQEARLRCSPMKGHSHVYWYRQLPEEGLKFMVYLQKENIIDESGMPKERFSAEFPKEGPSILRIQQVVRGDSAAYFCASSLTRDTYEQYFGPGTRLTVT.

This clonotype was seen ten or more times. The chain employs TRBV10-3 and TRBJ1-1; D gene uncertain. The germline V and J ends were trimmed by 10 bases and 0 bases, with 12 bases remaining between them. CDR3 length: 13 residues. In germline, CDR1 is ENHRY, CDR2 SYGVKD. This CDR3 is CASTASMNTEAFF. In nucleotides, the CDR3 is TGTGCCAGCACAGCCAGTATGAACACTGAAGCTTTCTTT.

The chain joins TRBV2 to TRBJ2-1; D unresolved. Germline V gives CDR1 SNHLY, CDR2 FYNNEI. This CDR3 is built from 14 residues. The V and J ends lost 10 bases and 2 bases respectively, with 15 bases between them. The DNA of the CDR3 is TGTGCCACCGAACTCGCAAGGACCTACAATGAGCAGTTCTTC. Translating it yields CATELARTYNEQFF.